This passage covers 14 T cell receptor beta chains from one sample sequenced in a study of vaccination and CD4 T cells after COVID-19. With the Oncomine TCR Beta short-read assay, DNA from cultured CD4+ T cells was sequenced. TCRdb passed the PCR reads through MiXCR, listing each CDR3 protein once. The data show over 11,000 distinct CDR3 sequences, with 20% to 25% seen just once and 13% to 15% held by the top ten. Regarding treatment: approximately nine-day PBMC culture with coronavirus spike peptide pools or control peptides (ViraFEST assay). These receptors' antigens are unknown. The sample taken for sequencing was cultured CD4+ T cells from blood. The receptor source for this set is a human donor with COVID-19.

The chain carries TRBV5-4 and TRBJ2-3, with 12 bases fitting TRBD2. The CDR3 contains 17 residues. After removal of 1 base from V and 0 bases from J, the junction contained 3 bases not matched to a gene. Germline values: CDR1 SGHNT, CDR2 YYREEE (reference sequence). The CDR3 loop is CASSLTSGGTSTDTQYF. Written as DNA, the CDR3 is TGTGCCAGCAGCTTGACTAGCGGGGGGACGAGCACAGATACGCAGTATTTT.

This clonotype showed up just a few times. The chain employs TRBV6-1 and TRBJ2-7; a possible D gene is TRBD1 (6 bases). V gave up 7 bases and J gave up 0 bases, with 19 bases separating them. Germline CDR1 MNHNS, CDR2 SASEGT. The CDR3 extends over 16 amino acids. CDR3 in DNA: TGTGCCAGCACCCGAGCCGGCGGACAGATCTCCTACGAGCAGTACTTC. Amino acid sequence: CASTRAGGQISYEQYF.

This clonotype was counted a few times. The chain is built from TRBV28 and TRBJ2-7; possible D gene TRBD2, 5 bases. The germline gives CDR1 MDHEN, CDR2 SYDVKM. The germline V and J ends were trimmed by 9 bases and 0 bases, with 18 bases remaining between them. The CDR3 covers 15 residues. The CDR3 DNA follows: TGTGCCAGTGGCTCTGCGGGCAGTACCTCCTACGAGCAGTACTTC. Residues: CASGSAGSTSYEQYF.

The sample holds a few counts of this clonotype. This sequence joins TRBV4-2 and TRBJ2-3; 11 bases agree with TRBD2. Germline assignment: CDR1 LGHNA and CDR2 YNFKEQ. The CDR3 has 17 residues. V gave up 4 bases and J gave up 4 bases; unmatched junction bases: 10. CDR3 loop: CASSPLTSGGGADTQYF. The CDR3 DNA reads as TGTGCCAGCAGCCCGCTAACTAGCGGGGGAGGGGCAGATACGCAGTATTTT.

This clonotype is deemed medium-sized. The genes are TRBV21-1 and TRBJ1-5. TRBV21-1 is termed a pseudogene. The CDR3 has 12 residues. The CDR3 sequence: CASYGKTPPQHF. In DNA form, the CDR3 reads TGTGCCAGCTATGGAAAAACCCCGCCCCAGCATTTT.

The CDR3 loop is CASSSTGTSSETQYF. The DNA of the CDR3 is TGTGCCAGCAGCTCTACCGGGACTAGTTCCGAGACCCAGTACTTC. The chain is built from TRBV7-3 and TRBJ2-5, with TRBD2 matching over 8 bases. In germline, CDR1 is SGHTA, CDR2 FQGTGA. Losses at the gene ends were 4 bases for V and 5 bases for J; bases not matched to a gene: 9. The CDR3 contains 15 residues.

This clonotype rates as medium-sized. The J gene is TRBJ1-6, the V gene TRBV6-1; TRBD1 aligns across 9 bases. CDR3 size: 16 residues. Germline-derived CDR1 and CDR2 are MNHNS and SASEGT. After removal of 7 bases from V and 13 bases from J, the junction contained 17 bases not matched to a gene. The CDR3 nucleotides are TGTGCCAGCATTTCGCGCCCCGGGACAGGGCTAATGCCCCTCCACTTT. This gives the protein CASISRPGTGLMPLHF.

The V gene is TRBV12-3 or TRBV12-4, the J gene TRBJ2-1, with D possibly matching TRBD2 (6 bases). V dropped 3 bases and J dropped 0 bases, with 9 bases sitting between them. The CDR3 contains 15 residues. The DNA for the CDR3 is TGTGCCAGCAGTTTGGCGGGGAGCTCCTACAATGAGCAGTTCTTC. It encodes CASSLAGSSYNEQFF.

This clonotype was counted once. Mismatch with germline at one junction end may stem from a read error. The rearrangement joins TRBV7-3 to TRBJ2-5; D is perhaps TRBD1 or TRBD2 (5 bases each). The CDR3 runs to 15 residues. Germline assignment: CDR1 SGHTA and CDR2 FQGTGA. CDR3 coding DNA: TGTGCCAGCAGCTTATCAGGGACGGTTAGAGAGGCCCAGTACTTC. Protein product: CASSLSGTVREAQYF. Full variable domain (remainder filled in from reference TRBV7-3 and TRBJ2-5): GAGVSQTPSNKVTEKGKYVELRCDPISGHTALYWYRQSLGQGPEFLIYFQGTGAADDSGLPNDRFFAVRPEGSVSTLKIQRTERGDSAVYLCASSLSGTVREAQYFGPGTRLLVL.

The gene calls are TRBV6-1 and TRBJ2-3, with D possibly matching TRBD2 (6 bases). The V and J ends lost 5 bases and 6 bases respectively, with 18 bases between them. Per the germline V gene, CDR1 is MNHNS and CDR2 is SASEGT. CDR3 length: 15 residues. The CDR3 region has the DNA TGTGCCAGCAGTACGCCGGGCGGGGCAAAGGATACGCAGTATTTT. The encoded protein is CASSTPGGAKDTQYF.

The J gene is TRBJ1-2, the V gene TRBV6-1, with D possibly matching TRBD1 (5 bases). Germline V CDR1 and CDR2: MNHNS, SASEGT. The V and J ends lost 8 bases and 7 bases respectively, with 23 bases between them. The CDR3 runs 15 residues. Here the CDR3 reads CASRNQGGVDGGYTF. The CDR3 DNA follows: TGTGCCAGCCGCAATCAGGGAGGGGTTGACGGTGGCTACACCTTC.

The J gene is TRBJ1-1, the V gene TRBV5-6; D unclear. This CDR3 comprises 16 residues. The V gene's germline CDR1 is SGHDT and CDR2 YYEEEE. The V end lost 1 base, the J end lost 0 bases, and 13 bases lay between the germline ends. CDR3 protein: CASSLYTAGMNTEAFF. In DNA form, the CDR3 reads TGTGCCAGCAGCTTGTATACTGCGGGGATGAACACTGAAGCTTTCTTT.

The CDR3 nucleotides read TGTGCCAGCTCACCACAGGGGGGGAACAATCAGCCCCAGCATTTT. Translated: CASSPQGGNNQPQHF. The chain has TRBV18 and TRBJ1-5, with a tentative D call TRBD1 (6 bases). The germline V gene has CDR1 KGHSH and CDR2 LQKENI. The CDR3 has 15 amino acids. V lost 1 base to trimming and J lost 3 bases, with 10 bases between them.

This clonotype was seen a few times. The chain combines TRBV7-2 with TRBJ2-5, with 11 bases fitting TRBD2. There are 15 residues in the CDR3. Germline-derived CDR1 and CDR2 are SGHTA and FQGNSA. V lost 4 bases, J lost 5 bases, and 6 bases stayed unmatched. CDR3 DNA: TGTGCCAGCAGCTCCTACGCTAGCGGGGGGGAGACCCAGTACTTC. Amino acid sequence: CASSSYASGGETQYF.